This passage covers 18 T cell receptor beta chains from one sample sequenced in a study of T cells after yellow fever vaccination. TCRdb fed the 5' RACE reads into MiXCR, producing one record per CDR3 protein. The top ten hold over 15% of the sample, which has hundreds of thousands of distinct CDR3 sequences, over 15% seen once. Sequencing used PBMCs, obtained before the yellow fever booster vaccination. The origin of the receptors is a man aged 18 to 29 who received the YFV17D yellow fever vaccine.

This chain uses TRBV4-3 with TRBJ2-1; D tentatively fits TRBD1 or TRBD2 (7 bases each). CDR3 length: 15 amino acids. Germline loops: CDR1 LGHNA, CDR2 YSLEER. V lost 1 base to trimming and J lost 5 bases, with 12 bases between them. The CDR3 DNA sequence: TGCGCCAGCAGCCAAGTGCAGGGGGGGAACAATGAGCAGTTCTTC. It yields the protein CASSQVQGGNNEQFF.

The rearrangement uses TRBV11-2 and TRBJ2-1; perhaps D is TRBD1 or TRBD2 (7 bases each). There are 15 residues in the CDR3. Germline V gene lookup returns CDR1 SGHAT and CDR2 FQNNGV. V lost 3 bases and J 7 bases, leaving 16 bases between the germline ends. As DNA, the CDR3 is TGTGCCAGCAGCTTTATGGCAGGGGGGGCAAATGAGCAGTTCTTC. This translates into CASSFMAGGANEQFF.

In this sample, this clonotype turned up a few times. The chain joins TRBV27 to TRBJ1-6, with TRBD1 as a possible D gene (6 bases). CDR1 and CDR2 from the germline V gene are MNHEY and SMNVEV (reference sequence). The CDR3 totals 15 residues. V was trimmed by 5 bases and J by 9 bases, leaving 17 bases between them. The CDR3, as DNA: TGTGCCAGCAGTCGCTTCGGGGGGCAAGGTTCACCCCTCCACTTT. Translation gives CASSRFGGQGSPLHF.

This clonotype has a handful of counts. The J gene is TRBJ2-4, the V gene TRBV2; D gene uncertain. CDR1 and CDR2 from the germline V gene are SNHLY and FYNNEI. The CDR3 consists of 14 residues. V was trimmed by 5 bases and J by 1 base, leaving 9 bases between them. The CDR3 reads CASSPKNAKNIQYF. The CDR3 nucleotides read TGTGCCAGCAGTCCAAAAAACGCCAAAAACATTCAGTACTTC.

The genes are TRBV3-1 and TRBJ1-1; D is unresolved. The CDR3 length is 15 residues. Germline loops: CDR1 LGHDT, CDR2 YNNKEL (reference sequence). V lost 4 bases and J lost 1, with 13 bases in between. The CDR3 here is CASSRLTTGNTEAFF. Here the CDR3 DNA reads TGTGCCAGCAGCCGGCTGACAACGGGGAACACTGAAGCTTTCTTT.

The V and J genes are TRBV19 and TRBJ2-4; D uncertain. The CDR3 runs 15 residues. CDR1 is LNHDA and CDR2 is SQIVND in the germline V gene (reference sequence). Trimming cost V 10 bases and J 1 base, with 17 bases left between them. CDR3 nucleotides: TGTGCCACCCATGTTTTCGGGCTGGCCAAAAACATTCAGTACTTC. Protein product: CATHVFGLAKNIQYF.

The chain combines TRBV29-1 with TRBJ1-2; 9 bases match TRBD1. Germline values: CDR1 SQVTM, CDR2 ANQGSEA. The CDR3 has 15 amino acids. Trimming removed 3 bases from V and 4 bases from J; junction bases left unmatched: 9. CDR3 sequence (DNA): TGCAGCGTTGATGGCCAAGCGGGACAGGGCTATGGCTACACCTTC. It translates to CSVDGQAGQGYGYTF.

The chain joins TRBV29-1 to TRBJ2-2; the D gene is possibly TRBD2 (5 bases). The CDR3 is 12 residues long. V was clipped by 4 bases and J by 5 bases, with 8 bases between them. Per germline, CDR1 SQVTM and CDR2 ANQGSEA. CDR3 sequence reads: CSVGRETGELFF. CDR3 nucleotides: TGCAGCGTTGGAAGGGAGACCGGGGAGCTGTTTTTT.

The V call is TRBV7-9, the J call TRBJ1-1; 7 bases line up with TRBD1. V gave up 6 bases and J gave up 7 bases; unmatched junction bases: 8. The CDR3 has 13 residues. Germline CDR1 SEHNR, CDR2 FQNEAQ (reference sequence). This CDR3 is CASRPGQEGEAFF. In DNA, the CDR3 is TGTGCCAGCAGACCCGGACAGGAAGGTGAAGCTTTCTTT.

The rearrangement joins TRBV5-1 to TRBJ2-3; TRBD2 matches 11 bases. The trim removed 4 bases at V and 4 bases at J, leaving 8 bases unmatched. Germline lookup yields CDR1 SGHRS and CDR2 YFSETQ. The CDR3 is 16 residues long. In DNA, the CDR3 is TGCGCCAGCAGCCCGGAACTAGCGGGGGTAGCAGATACGCAGTATTTT. Translation: CASSPELAGVADTQYF.

The chain joins TRBV11-2 to TRBJ2-2; TRBD2 agrees at 12 bases. The V segment lost 4 bases and the J segment 3 bases; nucleotides outside the gene matches: 6. Germline assignment: CDR1 SGHAT and CDR2 FQNNGV. CDR3 length: 17 amino acids. The CDR3 nucleotides read TGTGCCAGCAGCTCCAGGACTAGCGGGGTATACACCGGGGAGCTGTTTTTT. Protein sequence: CASSSRTSGVYTGELFF.

Only one count was recorded for this clonotype. The chain recombines TRBV6-2 or TRBV6-3 with TRBJ2-1; D possibly corresponds to TRBD2 (5 bases). V was clipped by 8 bases and J by 1 base, with 12 bases between them. The CDR3 is 14 residues long. Germline CDR1 reads MNHEY; CDR2 reads SVGEGT. Here the CDR3 DNA reads TGTGCCAGCGCGGCACGCGGGTCCTACAATGAGCAGTTCTTC. Amino acids: CASAARGSYNEQFF.

A few counts support this clonotype. V usage is TRBV4-2 and J usage is TRBJ2-3, with D possibly called TRBD1 or TRBD2 (6 bases each). The V end lost 1 base, the J end lost 4 bases, and 18 bases lay between the germline ends. The germline gives CDR1 LGHNA, CDR2 YNFKEQ. There are 17 residues in the CDR3. The CDR3 nucleotides read TGTGCCAGCAGCCAAGTCCATTCCGGGGGCCGGCCAGATACGCAGTATTTT. Translating it yields CASSQVHSGGRPDTQYF.

Only a few counts were recorded for this clonotype. The chain carries TRBV7-2 and TRBJ2-3; no clear D gene. CDR1 SGHTA and CDR2 FQGNSA come from the germline V gene. This CDR3 is built from 14 residues. Between the trimmed V and J ends, which lost 1 base and 5 bases, there was a span of 10 bases. The CDR3: CASSLEVSEDTQYF. The CDR3 nucleotides are TGTGCCAGCAGCTTAGAGGTGTCGGAAGATACGCAGTATTTT.

J is TRBJ1-1 and V is TRBV6-1, with D maybe TRBD1 (5 bases). Between the trimmed V and J ends, which lost 3 bases and 4 bases, there was a span of 24 bases. CDR3 length equals 18 residues. The germline V gene has CDR1 MNHNS and CDR2 SASEGT. The CDR3 sequence: CASSDPDSGTTFGTEAFF. DNA of the CDR3: TGTGCCAGCAGTGACCCTGACAGCGGGACCACCTTCGGCACTGAAGCTTTCTTT.

The sample holds a few counts of this clonotype. V and J are TRBV27 and TRBJ1-5; tentatively, D is TRBD1 (5 bases). V was cut by 3 bases and J by 3 bases, with 9 bases left in between. Germline V lookup: CDR1 MNHEY, CDR2 SMNVEV (reference sequence). This CDR3 spans 14 amino acids. The DNA of the CDR3 is TGTGCCAGCAGTTTTGGGGGTTTCAATCAGCCCCAGCATTTT. It encodes CASSFGGFNQPQHF.

The rearrangement joins TRBV6-2 or TRBV6-3 to TRBJ2-3; D might be TRBD2 (6 bases). CDR1 and CDR2 (germline): MNHEY, SVGEGT. V lost 6 bases, J lost 0 bases, and 7 bases lay in between. The CDR3 runs to 13 residues. The CDR3 spells CASRAGSTDTQYF. The CDR3 DNA reads as TGTGCCAGCAGAGCGGGTAGCACAGATACGCAGTATTTT.

This clonotype came up a few times. The genes are TRBV9 and TRBJ2-7; D is ambiguous. V dropped 2 bases and J dropped 3 bases, with 15 bases sitting between them. The CDR3 has 15 amino acids. Germline CDR1 reads SGDLS; CDR2 reads YYNGEE. CDR3 sequence: CASSVETGGDYEQYF. The CDR3 DNA sequence: TGTGCCAGCAGCGTTGAGACGGGCGGCGACTACGAGCAGTACTTC.